The rows below give T cell receptor beta chains drawn from one sample of a study of memory CD4+ T cells and cytomegalovirus serostatus. Sequencing was performed with immunoSEQ multiplex PCR; in TCRdb, only in-frame clones are kept and a portion is missing. The sample includes 46,000 or so clones, under 80% of them seen just once. The sequenced sample consisted of memory CD4+ T cells from blood. All receptors derive from an adult in good health and CMV-seronegative. The CDR3 runs from the conserved cysteine through the conserved F or W. A D gene is named only where the DNA matches it firmly. Not all rows give a size; the values are once, few, many and, for expanded clones, a class.

cdr3_nt	cdr3_aa	d_call	clone_size	j_call	v_call
TGCGCCAGCAGCTTGAGTCGAGGACGGGTGAACACTGAAGCTTTCTTT	CASSLSRGRVNTEAFF	NA	NA	TRBJ1-1	TRBV5-1
TGTGCCAGCAGTGAGGTGATGGTGGGGAATCAGCCCCAGCATTTT	CASSEVMVGNQPQHF	NA	NA	TRBJ1-5	TRBV6-1
TGTGCCAGCAGCTTGGGTTTCGAGACCCAGTACTTC	CASSLGFETQYF	NA	NA	TRBJ2-5	TRBV5-6
TGTGCCAGCGGACCTGGTGACAGGCCGGGTTCACCCCTCCACTTT	CASGPGDRPGSPLHF	NA	NA	TRBJ1-6	TRBV7-9
TGTGCCAGCAGACCAGGACCAGGAAATGGCTACACCTTC	CASRPGPGNGYTF	NA	NA	TRBJ1-2	TRBV7-8
TGTGCCAGCAGCTCCGACAGGGGGCAGGCTGGCTACACCTTC	CASSSDRGQAGYTF	TRBD1	NA	TRBJ1-2	TRBV7-2
TGTGCCAGTAGTCCACGAGGGGCGGGGGAGACCCAGTACTTC	CASSPRGAGETQYF	NA	NA	TRBJ2-5	TRBV19
TGTGCCAGCAGCGCGGACAGGGTCTATCATGGCTACACCTTC	CASSADRVYHGYTF	TRBD1	NA	TRBJ1-2	TRBV6-5
TGTGCCAGCAGCTTCCGGGACAGGGGAGGAAACACCATATATTTT	CASSFRDRGGNTIYF	TRBD1	NA	TRBJ1-3	TRBV7-8
TGTGCCAGCAGTTTAACCAGGGACGGATCCTATAATTCACCCCTCCACTTT	CASSLTRDGSYNSPLHF	NA	once	TRBJ1-6	TRBV28
TGTGCCAGCAGACCTCCGGGACAGGGGGGTACAGATACGCAGTATTTT	CASRPPGQGGTDTQYF	TRBD1	NA	TRBJ2-3	TRBV2
TGTGCCAGCAGCCAAGAAATCAACAGGGAAGAGACCCAGTACTTC	CASSQEINREETQYF	NA	once	TRBJ2-5	TRBV4-2
TGTGCCAGCAGCAAGGGACAGGGAGTGAACACTGAAGCTTTCTTT	CASSKGQGVNTEAFF	TRBD1	NA	TRBJ1-1	TRBV7-9
TGCGCCAGCAGCCAAGGAGCTAGCGGGGGGGACAATGAGCAGTTCTTC	CASSQGASGGDNEQFF	TRBD2	NA	TRBJ2-1	TRBV4-3
TGTGCCAGCACTTCGGGAGGGGGAAACACCATATATTTT	CASTSGGGNTIYF	NA	once	TRBJ1-3	TRBV6-6
TGTGCCAGTAAAGTCGACGGCCAAAGGGATGGCTACACCTTC	CASKVDGQRDGYTF	NA	NA	TRBJ1-2	TRBV19
TGTGCCAGCAGCTTAGGCAGGGGGCGGGGGAATCAGCCCCAGCATTTT	CASSLGRGRGNQPQHF	TRBD1	NA	TRBJ1-5	TRBV13
TGTGCCAGCAGCCCACGGACAGCATACTACAATGAGCAGTTCTTC	CASSPRTAYYNEQFF	NA	NA	TRBJ2-1	TRBV11-3
TGTGCCAGCAGTCGACTAGCTTTAGAGCAGTACTTC	CASSRLALEQYF	TRBD2	NA	TRBJ2-7	TRBV6-5
TGTGCCAGCAGTGAAGCGAAGGGAGGAGGCACAGATACGCAGTATTTT	CASSEAKGGGTDTQYF	NA	NA	TRBJ2-3	TRBV6-1
TGTGCCAGCAGCGAGGATAGAGGCAGCGGTTTGAACACTGAAGCTTTCTTT	CASSEDRGSGLNTEAFF	NA	few	TRBJ1-1	TRBV5-4
TGTGCCTACGGAGGGGGCAATCAGCCCCAGCATTTT	CAYGGGNQPQHF	NA	NA	TRBJ1-5	TRBV28
TGTGCCAGCAGTTGGGCGACGCGCGGATCATCACCCCTCCACTTT	CASSWATRGSSPLHF	NA	NA	TRBJ1-6	TRBV6-5
TGTGCCACCAGCGTTTCGACAGATACGCAGTATTTT	CATSVSTDTQYF	NA	NA	TRBJ2-3	TRBV15
TGTGCCAGCAGCGACGACACGAACACTGAAGCTTTCTTT	CASSDDTNTEAFF	NA	NA	TRBJ1-1	TRBV9
TGTGCCAGCAGCCTACTCGGGACAGGGTCCCCCGAGCAGTACTTC	CASSLLGTGSPEQYF	TRBD1	once	TRBJ2-7	TRBV28
TGTGCCACTAAAAAGCAGGATGGACTGGACACTGAAGCTTTCTTT	CATKKQDGLDTEAFF	NA	NA	TRBJ1-1	TRBV19
TGTGCCAGCTCACAGGGTCCTCCGGGACCTGGAGCGGGTGGCTACACCTTC	CASSQGPPGPGAGGYTF	NA	once	TRBJ1-2	TRBV18
TGTGCCAGCAGCTTCAGCGGGGGGGCCAATGAGCAGTTCTTC	CASSFSGGANEQFF	TRBD2	NA	TRBJ2-1	TRBV7-3
TGTGCCAGTAGTATCGCTGGACAGAGGAGCACCGGGGAGCTGTTTTTT	CASSIAGQRSTGELFF	NA	NA	TRBJ2-2	TRBV19
TGTGCCAGCAGCTTAACGACCGGGGCCACCGGGGAGCTGTTTTTT	CASSLTTGATGELFF	NA	NA	TRBJ2-2	TRBV7-3
TGTGCCAGCAGCTTCGGGGCGCGTGGCTACACCTTC	CASSFGARGYTF	NA	few	TRBJ1-2	TRBV7-2
TGCGCCAGCAGCCAAGATGACAGGGGGATATACGAGCAGTACTTC	CASSQDDRGIYEQYF	TRBD1	NA	TRBJ2-7	TRBV4-3
TGTGCCAGCAGCTTTGCGGGGGGCCACTACAATGAGCAGTTCTTC	CASSFAGGHYNEQFF	TRBD2	NA	TRBJ2-1	TRBV2
TGTGCCAGCAGTTTATGGGGTGGCAATCAGCCCCAGCATTTT	CASSLWGGNQPQHF	NA	NA	TRBJ1-5	TRBV27
TGCGCCAGCAGCCAAGGGCTAGTCTCTGGGGCCAACGTCCTGACTTTC	CASSQGLVSGANVLTF	NA	NA	TRBJ2-6	TRBV4-1
TGTGCCAGCAGCCAAGACCAGGGGTTAAGTGAAAAACTGTTTTTT	CASSQDQGLSEKLFF	NA	NA	TRBJ1-4	TRBV4-2
TGCGCCAGCAGCTTGGGTGACAGGGAGGGAGGCTACACCTTC	CASSLGDREGGYTF	TRBD1	NA	TRBJ1-2	TRBV5-1
TGTGCCAGTAGTATAGACGAATTCTATGGCTACACCTTC	CASSIDEFYGYTF	NA	NA	TRBJ1-2	TRBV19
TGTGCCAGCAGTTTCCGCGACAGGGGGAGAGGCTACACCTTC	CASSFRDRGRGYTF	TRBD1	NA	TRBJ1-2	TRBV27
TGTGCCAGCAGTGCAGGGCTCTACTCTGGGGCCAACGTCCTGACTTTC	CASSAGLYSGANVLTF	NA	NA	TRBJ2-6	TRBV2
TGTGCTAGTGGTTTGGAGACTCTAAGTCGGAAAGCTTTCTTT	CASGLETLSRKAFF	NA	NA	TRBJ1-1	TRBV12-5
TGTGCCAGCAGCTTAGTCGTTCTGAACACCGGGGAGCTGTTTTTT	CASSLVVLNTGELFF	NA	NA	TRBJ2-2	TRBV11-2